This T cell receptor (beta chain) was identified in a study of T cell responses to AZD1222 COVID-19 vaccine. Study-wide findings and caveats: Following two doses of AZD1222, Spike-specific TCR breadth and depth rose. Without day 14 samples, only post-peak T cell repertoires were studied.

As concerns this clone: The antigen is not known.

TCRdb's table, derived via immunoSEQ multiplex PCR, lists solely in-frame clones and lacks some. The table shows about 140,000 clones, with 92% occurring only once. The germline V gene encodes CDR1 MNHEY and CDR2 SMNVEV (reference sequence). Trimming left V 2 bases short and J 0 bases short, with 11 bases between. The CDR3 covers 15 residues. The material sequenced was peripheral blood, taken 28 days after the second AZD1222 dose. The receptor was derived from an adult who received the AZD1222 COVID-19 vaccine. The chain couples TRBV27 to TRBJ2-7; D unclear. The CDR3 here is CASSLRPYSSYEQYF. The DNA for the CDR3 is TGTGCCAGCAGTTTACGACCTTATAGCTCCTACGAGCAGTACTTC.